Below, one TCR beta chain is given with its context. No antigen is known for it. The data stem from a study of Graves' ophthalmopathy and Graves' hyperthyroidism. General study findings and limits: For separating ophthalmopathy from stable hyperthyroidism, a 13-signature model gave roughly 90% sensitivity and roughly 79% specificity. Blood was where most expanded thyroid clonotypes above 0.001 frequency also turned up. Prediction of ophthalmopathy progression reached roughly 70% sensitivity and approximately 75% specificity.

For repertoire sequencing, the TCR beta CDR3 regions were amplified from RNA transcripts. RT-PCR in the first round used HTBI primers; a second-round multiplex PCR followed. TCRdb re-called the multiplex PCR reads with MiXCR, one entry per CDR3 protein. Found here are almost 750,000 distinct CDR3 sequences, approximately 40% of them singletons; the top ten hold 44%. A diagnosis was made from clinical symptoms together with serum thyroxine, TRAb, thyroid ultrasound and orbital computed tomography. This CDR3 has 15 residues. Germline V gene data show CDR1 as MNHNS and CDR2 as SASEGT. Trimming removed 0 bases at V and 2 bases at J, with 5 bases between.

Sequencing was carried out using peripheral blood. The genes are TRBV6-1 and TRBJ2-6; D is unresolved. This clonotype originated in an adult man with Graves' ophthalmopathy. The CDR3 region is CASSEAVPGANVLTF. DNA for the CDR3: TGTGCCAGCAGTGAAGCGGTACCTGGGGCCAACGTCCTGACTTTC.